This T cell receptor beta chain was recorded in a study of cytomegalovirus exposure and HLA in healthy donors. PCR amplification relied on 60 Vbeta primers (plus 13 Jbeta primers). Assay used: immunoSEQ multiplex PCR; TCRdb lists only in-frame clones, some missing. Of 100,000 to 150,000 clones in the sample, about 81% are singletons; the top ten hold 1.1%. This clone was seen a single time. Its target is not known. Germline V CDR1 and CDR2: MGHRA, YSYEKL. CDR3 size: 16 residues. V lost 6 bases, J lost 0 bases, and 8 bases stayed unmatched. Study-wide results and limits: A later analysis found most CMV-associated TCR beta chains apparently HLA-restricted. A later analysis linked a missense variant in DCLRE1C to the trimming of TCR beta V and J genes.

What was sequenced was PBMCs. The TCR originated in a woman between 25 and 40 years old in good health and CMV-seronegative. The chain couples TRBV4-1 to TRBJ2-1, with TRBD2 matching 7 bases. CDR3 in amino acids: CASRRLAESSYNEQFF. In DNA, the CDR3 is TGCGCCAGCAGGCGTCTAGCGGAGAGCTCCTACAATGAGCAGTTCTTC.